A selection of T cell receptor beta chains follows, all from one sample in a study of cytomegalovirus exposure and HLA in healthy donors. TCRdb keeps only in-frame clones here, not all; method: immunoSEQ multiplex PCR. The sample lists 90,000 to 150,000 clones, 88% seen once, with more than 1.5% in the top ten. Sequencing used PBMCs. The receptors were gathered from a man between 18 and 29 years old in good health and CMV-seronegative. Both conserved end residues are part of each CDR3. The order of the fields is V gene, J gene, clone size, D gene, CDR3 protein, CDR3 DNA. D genes are given only for firm matches. Clone size is shown for a subset of rows, as once, few, many or a class of expanded clone.

V gene: TRBV7-9; J gene: TRBJ1-4; clone size: -; D gene: -; CDR3 protein: CASSLMLAGIPNEKLFF; CDR3 DNA: TGTGCCAGCAGTCTAATGCTTGCGGGGATCCCTAATGAAAAACTGTTTTTT
V gene: TRBV18; J gene: TRBJ2-3; clone size: -; D gene: TRBD2; CDR3 protein: CASSPLTSGAAGDTQYF; CDR3 DNA: TGTGCCAGCTCACCCCTAACTAGCGGGGCCGCGGGAGATACGCAGTATTTT
V gene: TRBV7-2; J gene: TRBJ2-3; clone size: -; D gene: TRBD2; CDR3 protein: CASSPVAGLPTDTQYF; CDR3 DNA: TGTGCCAGCAGTCCAGTAGCGGGATTACCCACAGATACGCAGTATTTT
V gene: TRBV12-5; J gene: TRBJ2-3; clone size: -; D gene: TRBD1; CDR3 protein: CASGLALRQGLFTDTQYF; CDR3 DNA: TGTGCTAGTGGTTTGGCACTTCGACAGGGCCTATTCACAGATACGCAGTATTTT
V gene: TRBV19; J gene: TRBJ2-7; clone size: once; D gene: TRBD1; CDR3 protein: CASSNRDRPPYEQYF; CDR3 DNA: TGTGCCAGTAGTAACCGGGACAGGCCCCCCTACGAGCAGTACTTC
V gene: TRBV20-1; J gene: TRBJ1-1; clone size: once; D gene: -; CDR3 protein: CSAGEGEAFF; CDR3 DNA: TGCAGTGCCGGAGAGGGTGAAGCTTTCTTT
V gene: TRBV7-2; J gene: TRBJ1-1; clone size: -; D gene: TRBD1; CDR3 protein: CASSLGDRGTGTEAFF; CDR3 DNA: TGTGCCAGCAGCTTAGGGGACAGGGGCACGGGCACTGAAGCTTTCTTT
V gene: TRBV11-3; J gene: TRBJ2-6; clone size: -; D gene: -; CDR3 protein: CASSTPRGLAGANVLTF; CDR3 DNA: TGTGCCAGCAGCACCCCAAGGGGATTAGCTGGGGCCAACGTCCTGACTTTC
V gene: TRBV5-6; J gene: TRBJ1-1; clone size: few; D gene: -; CDR3 protein: CASSFLTARETEAFF; CDR3 DNA: TGTGCCAGCAGCTTTCTCACGGCAAGGGAGACTGAAGCTTTCTTT
V gene: TRBV5-1; J gene: TRBJ2-5; clone size: -; D gene: TRBD2; CDR3 protein: CASTGLAGYQETQYF; CDR3 DNA: TGCGCCAGCACGGGACTAGCGGGGTACCAAGAGACCCAGTACTTC
V gene: TRBV5-6; J gene: TRBJ1-4; clone size: -; D gene: -; CDR3 protein: CASSRLGLLSNEKLFF; CDR3 DNA: TGTGCCAGCAGCCGTCTGGGGCTGCTGTCTAATGAAAAACTGTTTTTT
V gene: TRBV5-1; J gene: TRBJ2-7; clone size: -; D gene: -; CDR3 protein: CASSLAQGAYEQYF; CDR3 DNA: TGCGCCAGCAGCTTGGCGCAGGGTGCCTACGAGCAGTACTTC
V gene: TRBV2; J gene: TRBJ2-2; clone size: -; D gene: -; CDR3 protein: CAGTNRAAGELFF; CDR3 DNA: TGTGCCGGAACCAACAGGGCTGCCGGGGAGCTGTTTTTT
V gene: TRBV2; J gene: TRBJ1-3; clone size: -; D gene: TRBD1; CDR3 protein: CASRQTGTGGDYSGNTIYF; CDR3 DNA: TGTGCCAGCAGGCAAACCGGGACAGGGGGCGATTACTCTGGAAACACCATATATTTT
V gene: TRBV2; J gene: TRBJ1-2; clone size: few; D gene: -; CDR3 protein: CASSQGNYGYTF; CDR3 DNA: TGTGCCAGCAGCCAGGGGAACTATGGCTACACCTTC
V gene: TRBV30; J gene: TRBJ2-1; clone size: once; D gene: -; CDR3 protein: CAWSSGNEQFF; CDR3 DNA: TGTGCCTGGAGCTCGGGGAATGAGCAGTTCTTC
V gene: TRBV28; J gene: TRBJ2-7; clone size: once; D gene: TRBD1; CDR3 protein: CASSLPGTGTHEQYF; CDR3 DNA: TGTGCCAGCAGTTTACCCGGGACAGGGACCCACGAGCAGTACTTC
V gene: TRBV10-2; J gene: TRBJ2-3; clone size: -; D gene: -; CDR3 protein: CASSESGGAGTDTQYF; CDR3 DNA: TGCGCCAGCAGTGAGTCAGGAGGAGCGGGCACAGATACGCAGTATTTT
V gene: TRBV4-3; J gene: TRBJ2-1; clone size: -; D gene: TRBD2; CDR3 protein: CASSLTSGEPSYNEQFF; CDR3 DNA: TGCGCCAGCAGCCTGACTAGCGGCGAGCCGTCCTACAATGAGCAGTTCTTC
V gene: TRBV6-6; J gene: TRBJ1-5; clone size: -; D gene: TRBD1; CDR3 protein: CASSYSGTGGNQPQHF; CDR3 DNA: TGTGCCAGCAGTTACTCCGGGACAGGGGGTAATCAGCCCCAGCATTTT
V gene: TRBV12-5; J gene: TRBJ2-6; clone size: -; D gene: -; CDR3 protein: CASGLGTGFGANVLTF; CDR3 DNA: TGTGCTAGTGGTTTGGGAACAGGGTTTGGGGCCAACGTCCTGACTTTC
V gene: TRBV7-2; J gene: TRBJ2-1; clone size: -; D gene: TRBD1; CDR3 protein: CASRTGGRNEQFF; CDR3 DNA: TGTGCCAGCAGGACAGGGGGTAGAAATGAGCAGTTCTTC
V gene: TRBV27; J gene: TRBJ1-3; clone size: once; D gene: -; CDR3 protein: CASSAGLLGNTIYF; CDR3 DNA: TGTGCCAGCAGCGCGGGACTTTTGGGCAACACCATATATTTT
V gene: TRBV5-4; J gene: TRBJ2-2; clone size: -; D gene: TRBD1; CDR3 protein: CATQPSGQGRVELFF; CDR3 DNA: TGTGCCACCCAGCCCTCGGGACAGGGGCGCGTCGAGCTGTTTTTT
V gene: TRBV29-1; J gene: TRBJ2-1; clone size: -; D gene: TRBD2; CDR3 protein: CSVRFLAGGRGEQFF; CDR3 DNA: TGCAGCGTTCGCTTTCTAGCGGGAGGCCGAGGTGAGCAGTTCTTC
V gene: TRBV11-2; J gene: TRBJ1-1; clone size: -; D gene: TRBD1; CDR3 protein: CASSRAFGQVEAFF; CDR3 DNA: TGTGCCAGCAGTAGAGCTTTCGGACAGGTTGAAGCTTTCTTT
V gene: TRBV11-2; J gene: TRBJ1-4; clone size: -; D gene: -; CDR3 protein: CASSLEAPGTNEKLFF; CDR3 DNA: TGTGCCAGCAGCTTAGAGGCGCCAGGGACTAATGAAAAACTGTTTTTT
V gene: TRBV19; J gene: TRBJ1-5; clone size: -; D gene: -; CDR3 protein: CASRIQETGNQPQHF; CDR3 DNA: TGTGCCAGTAGGATACAAGAGACGGGAAATCAGCCCCAGCATTTT
V gene: TRBV5-1; J gene: TRBJ1-1; clone size: -; D gene: -; CDR3 protein: CASMLGAGVGRTEAFF; CDR3 DNA: TGCGCCAGCATGTTGGGGGCGGGGGTCGGGCGAACTGAAGCTTTCTTT
V gene: TRBV30; J gene: TRBJ2-3; clone size: -; D gene: TRBD2; CDR3 protein: CAWSVVAGGDTQYF; CDR3 DNA: TGTGCCTGGAGTGTTGTGGCGGGGGGCGATACGCAGTATTTT
V gene: TRBV28; J gene: TRBJ1-1; clone size: -; D gene: -; CDR3 protein: CASRLPGGGTEAFF; CDR3 DNA: TGTGCCAGCAGACTACCTGGGGGGGGCACTGAAGCTTTCTTT
V gene: TRBV6-6; J gene: TRBJ2-3; clone size: once; D gene: TRBD2; CDR3 protein: CASSLAGGLSDTQYF; CDR3 DNA: TGTGCCAGCAGTCTAGCGGGGGGGCTGTCAGATACGCAGTATTTT
V gene: TRBV11-2; J gene: TRBJ2-7; clone size: few; D gene: TRBD1; CDR3 protein: CASSLTGGSSYEQYF; CDR3 DNA: TGTGCCAGCAGCTTAACAGGGGGGAGCTCCTACGAGCAGTACTTC
V gene: TRBV6-4; J gene: TRBJ1-5; clone size: -; D gene: TRBD1; CDR3 protein: CASSPGTGGGQPQHF; CDR3 DNA: TGTGCCAGCAGTCCCGGGACAGGGGGCGGTCAGCCCCAGCATTTT